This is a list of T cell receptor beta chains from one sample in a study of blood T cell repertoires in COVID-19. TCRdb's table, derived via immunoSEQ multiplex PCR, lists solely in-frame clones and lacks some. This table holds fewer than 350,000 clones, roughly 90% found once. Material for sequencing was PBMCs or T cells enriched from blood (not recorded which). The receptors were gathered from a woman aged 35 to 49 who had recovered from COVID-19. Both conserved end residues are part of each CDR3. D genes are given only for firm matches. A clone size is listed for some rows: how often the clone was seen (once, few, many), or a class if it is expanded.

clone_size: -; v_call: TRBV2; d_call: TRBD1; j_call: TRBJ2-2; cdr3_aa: CAGLTGTGNTGELFF
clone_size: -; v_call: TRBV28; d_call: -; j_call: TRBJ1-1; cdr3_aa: CASSFPPRWAFF
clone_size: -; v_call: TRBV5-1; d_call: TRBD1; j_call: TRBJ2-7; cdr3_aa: CASREGQVSSYEQYF
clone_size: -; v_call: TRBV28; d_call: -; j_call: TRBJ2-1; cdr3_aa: CASGGASYNEQFF
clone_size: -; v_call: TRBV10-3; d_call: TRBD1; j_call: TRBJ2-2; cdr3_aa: CAISSGQGVGTGELFF
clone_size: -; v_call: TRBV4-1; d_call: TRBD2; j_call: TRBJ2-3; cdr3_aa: CASSPKRLAGVITDTQYF
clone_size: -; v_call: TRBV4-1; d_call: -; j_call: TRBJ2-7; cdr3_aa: CASSQESRGTYEQYF
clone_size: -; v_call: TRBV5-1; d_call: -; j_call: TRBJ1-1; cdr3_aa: CASSPVPQQGTTEAFF
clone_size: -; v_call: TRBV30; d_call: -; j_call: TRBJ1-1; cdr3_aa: CAWIPGMNTEAFF
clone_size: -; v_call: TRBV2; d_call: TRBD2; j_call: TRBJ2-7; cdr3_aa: CASSAGLAGAYEQYF
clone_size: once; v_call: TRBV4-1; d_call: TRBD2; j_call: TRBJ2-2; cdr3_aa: CASSQNSGSANTGELFF
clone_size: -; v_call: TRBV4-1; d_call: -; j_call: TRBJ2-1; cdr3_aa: CASSRTPGLKDEQFF
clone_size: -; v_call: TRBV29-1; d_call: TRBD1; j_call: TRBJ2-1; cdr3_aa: CSGRTGSSYNEQFF
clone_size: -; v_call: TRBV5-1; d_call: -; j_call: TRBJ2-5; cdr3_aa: CASTPYRFTQETQYF
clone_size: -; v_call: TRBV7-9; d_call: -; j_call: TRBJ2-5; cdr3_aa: CASSLGSAGETQYF
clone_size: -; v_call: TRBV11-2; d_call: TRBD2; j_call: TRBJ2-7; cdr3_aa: CASSLIAGGREQYF
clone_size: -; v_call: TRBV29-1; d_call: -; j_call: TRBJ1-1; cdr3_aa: CSVDPGANTEAFF
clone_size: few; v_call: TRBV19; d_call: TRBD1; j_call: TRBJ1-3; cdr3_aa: CASSQQGPGNTIYF
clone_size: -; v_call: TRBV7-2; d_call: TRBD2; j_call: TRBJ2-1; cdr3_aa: CASSLAIVLAGGYNEQFF
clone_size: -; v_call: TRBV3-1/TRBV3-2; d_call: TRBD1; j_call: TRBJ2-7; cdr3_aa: CASSPRQGNSYEQYF
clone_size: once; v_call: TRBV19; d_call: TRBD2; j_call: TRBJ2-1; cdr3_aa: CASSIFTSGSNEQFF
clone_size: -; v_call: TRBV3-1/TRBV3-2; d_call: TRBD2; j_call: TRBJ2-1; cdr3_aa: CASSHPLSGLAGVNEQFF
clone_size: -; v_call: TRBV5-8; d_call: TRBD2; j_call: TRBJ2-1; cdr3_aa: CASSPLAGGLRSKQFF
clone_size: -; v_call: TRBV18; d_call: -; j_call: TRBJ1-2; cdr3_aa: CASSPQGGLNYGYTF
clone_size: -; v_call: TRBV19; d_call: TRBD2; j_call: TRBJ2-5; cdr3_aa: CASSTVAGEETQYF
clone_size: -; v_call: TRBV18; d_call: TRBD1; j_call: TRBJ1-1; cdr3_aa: CASSPGQGAITEAFF
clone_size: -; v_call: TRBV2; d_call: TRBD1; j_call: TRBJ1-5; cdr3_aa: CASSGTANQPQHF
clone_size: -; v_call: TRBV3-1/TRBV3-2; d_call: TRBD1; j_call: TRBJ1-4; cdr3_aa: CASSQVVWDRGRLREKLFF
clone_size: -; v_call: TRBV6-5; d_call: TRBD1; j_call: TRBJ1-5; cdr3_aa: CASSNRGGNQPQHF
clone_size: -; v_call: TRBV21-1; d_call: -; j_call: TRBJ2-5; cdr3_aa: CASSRGKTQYF
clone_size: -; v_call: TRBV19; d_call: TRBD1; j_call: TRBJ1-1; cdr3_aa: CASRVDRGSEAFF
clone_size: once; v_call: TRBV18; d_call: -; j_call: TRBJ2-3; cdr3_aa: CASSPSSTSTDTQYF
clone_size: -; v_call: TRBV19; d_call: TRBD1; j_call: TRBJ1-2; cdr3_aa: CASSIGTGSGYTF
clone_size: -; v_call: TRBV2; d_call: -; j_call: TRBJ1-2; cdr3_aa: CASSEATADYGYTF
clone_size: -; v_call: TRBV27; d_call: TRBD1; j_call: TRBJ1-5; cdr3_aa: CASSPGQGAYSNQPQHF
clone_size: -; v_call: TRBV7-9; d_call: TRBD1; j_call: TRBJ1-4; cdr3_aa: CASSARQGPNEKLFF
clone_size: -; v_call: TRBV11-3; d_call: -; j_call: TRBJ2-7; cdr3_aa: CASSSLRQAPEQYF
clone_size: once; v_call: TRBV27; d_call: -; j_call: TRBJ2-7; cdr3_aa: CASRGQSLAPPYEQYF
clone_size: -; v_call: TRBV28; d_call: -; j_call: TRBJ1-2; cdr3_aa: CASSLGQYYGYTF
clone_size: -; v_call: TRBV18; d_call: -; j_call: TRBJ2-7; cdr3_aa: CASSPKAGPPYEQYF
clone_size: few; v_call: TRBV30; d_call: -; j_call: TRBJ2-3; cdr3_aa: CAWTGTDTQYF
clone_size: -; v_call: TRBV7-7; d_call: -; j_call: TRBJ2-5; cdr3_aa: CASSLGQQETQYF
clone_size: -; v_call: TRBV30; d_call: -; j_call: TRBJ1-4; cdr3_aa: CAWNTRGSTNEKLFF
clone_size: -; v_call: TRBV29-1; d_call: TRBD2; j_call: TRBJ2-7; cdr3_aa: CSVPRPGLATEQYF
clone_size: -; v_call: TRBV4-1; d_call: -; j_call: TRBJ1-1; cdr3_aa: CASSQDRRGGAFF
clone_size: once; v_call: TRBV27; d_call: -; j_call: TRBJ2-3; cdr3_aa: CASSLSTGSTDTQYF
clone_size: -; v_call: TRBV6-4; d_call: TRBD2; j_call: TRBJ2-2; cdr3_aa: CASIPRTIAGGNGELFF
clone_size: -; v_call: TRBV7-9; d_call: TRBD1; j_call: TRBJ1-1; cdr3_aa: CASSPQGATEAFF
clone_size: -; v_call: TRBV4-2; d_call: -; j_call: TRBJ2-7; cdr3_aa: CASSRVGKGDPHEQYF
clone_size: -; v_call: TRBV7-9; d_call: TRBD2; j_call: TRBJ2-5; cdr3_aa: CASSRSRPGGLETQYF
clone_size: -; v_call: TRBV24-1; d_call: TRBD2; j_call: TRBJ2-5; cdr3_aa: CATSDLREGGVETQYF
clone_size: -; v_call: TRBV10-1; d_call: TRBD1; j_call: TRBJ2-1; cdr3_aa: CASSAGTGPYNEQFF
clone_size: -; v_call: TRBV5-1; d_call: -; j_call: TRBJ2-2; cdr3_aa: CASSPGGGGKSSGELFF